This record looks at one TCR beta chain sequence and its context. This specimen belongs to a study of cytomegalovirus exposure and HLA in healthy donors. Both 60 Vbeta primers and 13 Jbeta primers went into the PCR. Generated by immunoSEQ multiplex PCR, the TCRdb table keeps only in-frame clones and is missing some. This sample's clone table lists tens of thousands of clones. Each of the donors was a healthy bone marrow donor. The sequence came from a woman in her 40s in good health and CMV-seropositive. What was sequenced was PBMCs.

This CDR3 reads CASSLGAGSSGNTIYF. CDR3 bases: TGTGCCAGCAGCTTGGGGGCAGGGAGTTCTGGAAACACCATATATTTT. V usage is TRBV7-9 and J usage is TRBJ1-3; a possible D gene is TRBD1 (6 bases). Trimming removed 3 bases at V and 1 base at J, with 13 bases between. Germline CDR1 SEHNR, CDR2 FQNEAQ (reference sequence). This CDR3 spans 16 amino acids.